Described below is a single T cell receptor beta chain sequence and its context. The table came from immunoSEQ multiplex PCR; TCRdb's copy has only in-frame clones and leaves some out. The data show 110,000 to 150,000 clones, about 95% seen once. Germline assignment: CDR1 SEHNR and CDR2 FQNEAQ (reference sequence). The CDR3 runs 16 residues. V was clipped by 5 bases and J by 4 bases; unmatched bases: 11. The record originates from a study of cytomegalovirus exposure and HLA in healthy donors. Overall study: Later analysis reported that the 110 or so validation repertoires shared the platform of the approximately 620 first-cohort repertoires.

Separate from the 666-subject first cohort was the roughly 120-subject validation cohort, to which the donors belonged. The source of this sequence is a young man in good health and CMV-seropositive. J is TRBJ2-1 and V is TRBV7-9; 7 nucleotides line up with TRBD2. Sequenced material: PBMCs. The CDR3, as DNA: TGTGCCAGCAGCCCGCCAGGCTCTAGCGGTTACAATGAGCAGTTCTTC. Translated, it gives CASSPPGSSGYNEQFF.